A single TCR beta chain is shown here with its context. This sample is drawn from a study of blood T cell repertoires in COVID-19. How the authors handled the data: Reference gene primers were amplified, and this amplification served to estimate nucleated cell counts. Method: immunoSEQ multiplex PCR; TCRdb's copy keeps in-frame clones and lacks some. The DNA was the basis for D and trimming; V, J and clone size are from that table. The sample includes tens of thousands of clones, 85% to 95% of them seen just once. Deletions cut 3 bases from V and 7 bases from J, with 12 bases between. This CDR3 region has 14 residues. Germline values: CDR1 ENHRY, CDR2 SYGVKD.

The sequence was obtained from a man aged 55-75 years with acute or convalescent COVID-19. The rearrangement links TRBV10-3 to TRBJ2-2, with no clear D. Source material: peripheral blood. The chain's CDR3 is CAISDWYRHGELFF. The CDR3 coding sequence is TGTGCCATCAGTGATTGGTACAGACACGGGGAGCTGTTTTTT.